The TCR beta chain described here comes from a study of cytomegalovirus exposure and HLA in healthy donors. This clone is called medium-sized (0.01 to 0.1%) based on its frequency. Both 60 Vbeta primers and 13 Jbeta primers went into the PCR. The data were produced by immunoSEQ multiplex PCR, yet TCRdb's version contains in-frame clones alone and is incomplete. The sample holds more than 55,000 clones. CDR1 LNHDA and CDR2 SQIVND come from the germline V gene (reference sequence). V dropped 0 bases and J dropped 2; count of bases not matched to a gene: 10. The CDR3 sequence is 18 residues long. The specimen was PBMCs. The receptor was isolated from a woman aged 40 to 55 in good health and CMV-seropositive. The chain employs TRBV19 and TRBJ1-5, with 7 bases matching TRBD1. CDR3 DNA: TGTGCCAGTAGTATAGATAGTAGGGGGCAGGTCCGCAATCAGCCCCAGCATTTT. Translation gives CASSIDSRGQVRNQPQHF.